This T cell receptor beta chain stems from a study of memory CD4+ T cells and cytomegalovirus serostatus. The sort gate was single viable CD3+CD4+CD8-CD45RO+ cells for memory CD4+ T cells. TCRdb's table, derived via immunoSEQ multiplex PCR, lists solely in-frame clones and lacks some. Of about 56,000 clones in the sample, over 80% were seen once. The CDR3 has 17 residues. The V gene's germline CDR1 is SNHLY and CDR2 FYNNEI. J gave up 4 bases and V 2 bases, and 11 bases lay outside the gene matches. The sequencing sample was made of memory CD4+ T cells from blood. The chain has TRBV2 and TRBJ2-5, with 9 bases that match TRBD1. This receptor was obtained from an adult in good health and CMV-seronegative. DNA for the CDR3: TGTGCCAGCAGTGAATTCGGGACAGGGACGAACTTAGAGACCCAGTACTTC. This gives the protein CASSEFGTGTNLETQYF.